The 22 T cell receptor beta chains in this list originate from one sample, sequenced in a study of CD8 T cells in Susac syndrome. Random hexamers primed reverse transcription of roughly 0.5 to 1 ug RNA. Each CDR3 protein gets one entry after TCRdb re-called the immunoSEQ multiplex PCR reads with MiXCR. Found here are some 130,000 distinct CDR3 sequences, approximately 95% of them singletons; the top ten hold roughly 0.2%. Sequencing used CD8+ T cells from PBMCs. The receptors derive from a human donor with Susac syndrome.

The genes are TRBV24-1 and TRBJ1-2, with TRBD1 identical over 9 bases. After removal of 3 bases from V and 6 bases from J, the junction contained 10 bases not matched to a gene. This CDR3 spans 16 amino acids. The germline gives CDR1 KGHDR, CDR2 SFDVKD. CDR3 in DNA: TGTGCCACCAGTGATGGTCGAACGGGACAGGGAGATGGCTACACCTTC. Its translation: CATSDGRTGQGDGYTF.

The rearrangement uses TRBV27 and TRBJ2-7; 10 nucleotides agree with TRBD1. CDR3 length: 14 residues. The germline V gene has CDR1 MNHEY and CDR2 SMNVEV (reference sequence). V dropped 2 bases and J dropped 6; count of bases not matched to a gene: 4. As DNA, the CDR3 is TGTGCCAGCAGTTTAATGGGACAGGGGATCGAGCAGTACTTC. Residues: CASSLMGQGIEQYF.

This chain links TRBV10-3 with TRBJ2-7; 7 positions match TRBD1. The germline V gene encodes CDR1 ENHRY and CDR2 SYGVKD. Unmatched junction bases numbered 2, after V lost 3 bases and J lost 6 bases. The CDR3 length is 12 residues. Written as DNA, the CDR3 is TGTGCCATCAGTGACACAGGGGCCGAGCAGTACTTC. It yields the protein CAISDTGAEQYF.

The J gene is TRBJ2-1, the V gene TRBV12-5; 7 bases align to TRBD1. J gave up 3 bases and V 5 bases, and 16 bases lay outside the gene matches. This CDR3 contains 18 residues. Germline V CDR1 and CDR2: LGHNT, FRNRAP. CDR3 loop: CASGPSSTRQGFYNEQFF. CDR3 nucleotide sequence: TGTGCTAGTGGTCCCTCCAGTACTCGACAGGGATTCTACAATGAGCAGTTCTTC.

The gene calls are TRBV14 and TRBJ2-1, with 14 bases lining up with TRBD2. The CDR3 contains 19 residues. Germline V gene lookup returns CDR1 SGHDN and CDR2 FVKESK. Losses at the gene ends were 0 bases for V and 10 bases for J; bases not matched to a gene: 14. CDR3: CASSQDDRSPGLAGAEQFF. CDR3 DNA: TGTGCCAGCAGCCAAGATGATAGGTCGCCGGGACTAGCGGGAGCGGAGCAGTTCTTC.

V and J are TRBV20-1 and TRBJ1-5; D gene ambiguous. This CDR3 spans 15 amino acids. Trimming shortened V by 0 bases and J by 0 bases, and 9 bases separated the two germline ends. Per germline, CDR1 DFQATT and CDR2 SNEGSKA (reference sequence). This CDR3 is CSARDRLVSNQPQHF. The CDR3 nucleotides are TGCAGTGCTAGAGATCGTCTGGTTAGCAATCAGCCCCAGCATTTT.

This clonotype is a singleton in its sample. In DNA, the CDR3 is TGTGCCAGCAGCTTTTTTAGGTTGCGACCTCCGGGACTAGCGGACAATGAGCAGTTCTTC. Translating it yields CASSFFRLRPPGLADNEQFF. The chain has TRBV11-2 and TRBJ2-1, with TRBD2 matching over 11 bases. With V trimmed by 3 bases and J by 5 bases, 18 bases remained unmatched. Germline values: CDR1 SGHAT, CDR2 FQNNGV. The CDR3 runs to 20 residues.

This clonotype was counted a few times. The V and J genes are TRBV12-3 or TRBV12-4 and TRBJ2-1; D is unclear. The CDR3 is 11 residues long. V was clipped by 3 bases and J by 10 bases, with 7 bases between them. The CDR3 sequence: CASSFGGEQFF. The CDR3 DNA sequence: TGTGCCAGCAGTTTCGGCGGAGAGCAGTTCTTC.

This clonotype has a single count. V gene TRBV4-1 combines with J gene TRBJ1-1, with 7 bases fitting TRBD1. The CDR3 extends over 15 amino acids. Germline lookup yields CDR1 MGHRA and CDR2 YSYEKL. J lost 4 bases, V lost 1 base, and 6 bases had no gene match. In DNA, the CDR3 is TGCGCCAGCAGCCAAGTAGGGGGCCAGAGCACTGAAGCTTTCTTT. This codes for CASSQVGGQSTEAFF.

This chain uses TRBV28 with TRBJ2-7, with a possible D match to TRBD1 (6 bases). CDR1 MDHEN and CDR2 SYDVKM come from the germline V gene. This CDR3 contains 11 residues. V lost 4 bases to trimming and J lost 6 bases, with 7 bases between them. Written as DNA, the CDR3 is TGTGCCAGCAGTTCAGGGGTCGAGCAGTACTTC. The encoded protein is CASSSGVEQYF.

The rearrangement joins TRBV24-1 to TRBJ2-3; D is perhaps TRBD1 (6 bases). Per germline, CDR1 KGHDR and CDR2 SFDVKD. Trimming took 7 bases from V and 4 from J, leaving 26 bases between them. There are 18 residues in the CDR3. Here the CDR3 reads CATSGPGGRVKGADTQYF. Here the CDR3 DNA reads TGTGCCACCAGCGGGCCCGGCGGCAGAGTAAAGGGGGCAGATACGCAGTATTTT.

The J gene is TRBJ2-7, the V gene TRBV9; 8 bases agree with TRBD1. J gave up 2 bases and V 3 bases, and 13 bases lay outside the gene matches. Per the germline V gene, CDR1 is SGDLS and CDR2 is YYNGEE. This CDR3 has 17 residues. CDR3: CASSGEDGQGPPYEQYF. For the CDR3, the DNA is TGTGCCAGCAGCGGGGAAGACGGACAGGGTCCACCCTACGAGCAGTACTTC.

The J gene is TRBJ1-2, the V gene TRBV7-9; perhaps TRBD1 as D (5 bases). Germline V gene sequence: CDR1 SEHNR, CDR2 FQNEAQ (reference sequence). With 4 bases removed from V and 2 bases from J, the gap between germline ends came to 11 bases. This CDR3 has 14 residues. CDR3: CASSSPRGNYGYTF. CDR3 sequence (DNA): TGTGCCAGCAGCTCTCCACGGGGGAACTATGGCTACACCTTC. Complete variable domain (other parts from reference TRBV7-9 and TRBJ1-2): DTGVSQNPRHKITKRGQNVTFRCDPISEHNRLYWYRQTLGQGPEFLTYFQNEAQLEKSRLLSDRFSAERPKGSFSTLEIQRTEQGDSAMYLCASSSPRGNYGYTFGSGTRLTVV.

The gene calls are TRBV4-2 and TRBJ2-5, with D possibly being TRBD2 (5 bases). The V gene lost 2 bases and the J gene lost 3 bases, with 13 bases spanning the gap. CDR1 is LGHNA and CDR2 is YNFKEQ in the germline V gene. The CDR3 is 15 amino acids. The DNA of the CDR3 is TGTGCCAGCAGCCAATGGACTCCTATAGAAGAGACCCAGTACTTC. Its protein product is CASSQWTPIEETQYF.

The chain combines TRBV5-1 with TRBJ1-1; 11 bases line up with TRBD1. After removal of 3 bases from V and 5 bases from J, the junction contained 3 bases not matched to a gene. Germline-derived CDR1 and CDR2 are SGHRS and YFSETQ. The CDR3 length is 14 residues. CDR3: CASSWDRGVTEAFF. The CDR3 nucleotides are TGCGCCAGCAGCTGGGACAGGGGGGTGACTGAAGCTTTCTTT.

CDR3 in DNA: TGTGCCAGCAGCAAGACTAGCGGGTACACCGGGGAGCTGTTTTTT. Its protein product is CASSKTSGYTGELFF. This chain connects TRBV13 to TRBJ2-2; 10 nucleotides line up with TRBD2. J was trimmed by 3 bases and V by 5 bases; bases with no gene match: 3. The CDR3 contains 15 residues. Germline CDR1 PRHDT, CDR2 FYEKMQ (reference sequence).

The V call is TRBV12-3 or TRBV12-4, the J call TRBJ1-5, with D hard to call. V gave up 5 bases and J gave up 7 bases, with 9 bases separating them. The CDR3 contains 12 residues. CDR3 nucleotides: TGTGCCAGCAGTACTAGTGGGCAGCCCCAGCATTTT. This translates into CASSTSGQPQHF.

This clonotype was observed a handful of times. The chain combines TRBV5-6 with TRBJ1-5, with 10 bases aligning to TRBD1. Germline V gene data show CDR1 as SGHDT and CDR2 as YYEEEE. The CDR3 extends over 18 amino acids. Trimming at V came to 4 bases and at J to 6 bases, leaving 16 bases not matched to a gene. CDR3 residues: CASSLRLGTGVYGQPQHF. CDR3 nucleotide sequence: TGTGCCAGCAGCCTCCGTTTAGGGACAGGGGTTTACGGTCAGCCCCAGCATTTT.

The genes are TRBV29-1 and TRBJ2-7; D gene ambiguous. In germline, CDR1 is SQVTM, CDR2 ANQGSEA. The CDR3 runs to 14 residues. V lost 0 bases and J 3 bases, leaving 12 bases between the germline ends. The CDR3 sequence: CSVEESLSYYEQYF. Written as DNA, the CDR3 is TGCAGCGTTGAAGAAAGTTTGTCATACTACGAGCAGTACTTC.

This sequence joins TRBV4-1 and TRBJ2-7, with D tentatively TRBD2 (7 bases). Germline CDR1 and CDR2: MGHRA and YSYEKL. The CDR3 totals 14 residues. V gave up 7 bases and J gave up 7 bases, with 20 bases separating them. This CDR3 is CASTANRGASEQYF. The CDR3 bases are TGCGCCAGCACCGCTAACCGGGGGGCAAGTGAGCAGTACTTC.

The rearrangement links TRBV11-3 to TRBJ2-2; D not certain. Looked up from germline, CDR1 is SGHNT and CDR2 is YENEEA. Deletions cut 0 bases from V and 7 bases from J, with 6 bases between. The CDR3 length is 13 residues. This CDR3 reads CASSLEYSGELFF. The CDR3 DNA sequence: TGTGCCAGCAGCTTAGAGTACAGCGGGGAGCTGTTTTTT.

This chain joins TRBV19 and TRBJ2-1; 15 bases are a match to TRBD2. V shed 5 bases and J 8 bases; nucleotides not matched to a gene: 4. The CDR3 extends over 15 amino acids. Germline V gene data show CDR1 as LNHDA and CDR2 as SQIVND (reference sequence). CDR3 region: CASSGTSGRWDEQFF. CDR3 in DNA: TGTGCCAGTAGTGGGACTAGCGGGAGGTGGGATGAGCAGTTCTTC.